Listed here are 12 T cell receptor beta chains from one sample, sequenced in a study of PD-L1 blockade in urothelial cancer. Specified time point: pretreatment peripheral blood. Generated by immunoSEQ multiplex PCR, the TCRdb table keeps only in-frame clones and is missing some. The sample contains tens of thousands of clones, roughly 80% of which appear only once. The source material was PBMCs, sampled around atezolizumab (anti-PD-L1) treatment. All receptors come from a man between 65 and 85 years old with urothelial cancer.

The chain links TRBV6-5 to TRBJ1-5, with no clear D. The CDR3 loop spans 13 amino acids. CDR1 is MNHEY, CDR2 SVGAGI, per germline. V lost 0 bases, J lost 6 bases, and 6 bases lay in between. The DNA of the CDR3 is TGTGCCAGCAGTTACTCGACATCTCAGCCCCAGCATTTT. Protein: CASSYSTSQPQHF.

This chain joins TRBV5-4 and TRBJ2-7; 10 bases align to TRBD2. V trimming: 5 bases; J trimming: 5 bases; junction bases outside the gene matches: 10. This CDR3 has 15 residues. From germline, CDR1 is SGHNT and CDR2 YYREEE (reference sequence). CDR3 protein: CASSSRLAGRNEQYF. Written as DNA, the CDR3 is TGTGCCAGCAGTTCCCGACTAGCGGGCCGGAACGAGCAGTACTTC.

The rearrangement links TRBV28 to TRBJ1-1, with D hard to call. Trimming removed 5 bases at V and 4 bases at J, with 8 bases between. Per the germline V gene, CDR1 is MDHEN and CDR2 is SYDVKM. There are 12 residues in the CDR3. The CDR3 DNA is TGTGCCAGCAGTATCGCCGGCACTGAAGCTTTCTTT. This codes for CASSIAGTEAFF.

This chain links TRBV11-2 with TRBJ2-3, with 7 positions matching TRBD1. V was pared by 5 bases and J by 6 bases, with 8 bases of the junction left unmatched. In germline, CDR1 is SGHAT, CDR2 FQNNGV. The CDR3 contains 14 residues. The CDR3 coding sequence is TGTGCCAGCAGCCGCAGGGGGAGTGGGGATACGCAGTATTTT. This codes for CASSRRGSGDTQYF. Full variable domain (remainder filled in from reference TRBV11-2 and TRBJ2-3): EAGVAQSPRYKIIEKRQSVAFWCNPISGHATLYWYQQILGQGPKLLIQFQNNGVVDDSQLPKDRFSAERLKGVDSTLKIQPAKLEDSAVYLCASSRRGSGDTQYFGPGTRLTVL.

The CDR3 protein is CASSKVRGREQYF. The CDR3 DNA reads TGTGCCAGCAGTAAGGTCAGGGGGCGTGAGCAGTACTTC. This chain links TRBV6-5 with TRBJ2-7; TRBD1 matches at 8 bases. The J segment lost 7 bases and the V segment lost 5 bases, leaving 7 bases of the junction unmatched. The CDR3 is 13 residues long. In germline, CDR1 is MNHEY, CDR2 SVGAGI.

The chain combines TRBV12-5 with TRBJ2-7; 12 nucleotides agree with TRBD2. This CDR3 region has 16 residues. V shed 4 bases, J shed 5 bases, and the junction held 9 bases outside the gene matches. Germline V gene lookup returns CDR1 LGHNT and CDR2 FRNRAP. The CDR3: CASGSSGRAGRDEQYF. CDR3 in DNA: TGTGCTAGTGGTTCTAGCGGGAGGGCGGGTCGGGACGAGCAGTACTTC. Together with reference TRBV12-5 and TRBJ2-7, the CDR3 gives the full variable domain: DARVTQTPRHKVTEMGQEVTMRCQPILGHNTVFWYRQTMMQGLELLAYFRNRAPLDDSGMPKDRFSAEMPDATLATLKIQPSEPRDSAVYFCASGSSGRAGRDEQYFGPGTRLTVT.

The chain combines TRBV30 with TRBJ2-7, with 11 bases aligning to TRBD2. The CDR3 extends over 14 amino acids. J gave up 4 bases and V 1 base, and 3 bases lay outside the gene matches. CDR1 and CDR2 (germline): GTSNPN, SVGIG (reference sequence). CDR3 loop: CAWSGTSGLYEQYF. CDR3 coding DNA: TGTGCCTGGAGTGGGACTAGCGGGCTATACGAGCAGTACTTC. Full variable domain (missing parts from reference TRBV30 and TRBJ2-7): SQTIHQWPATLVQPVGSPLSLECTVEGTSNPNLYWYRQAAGRGLQLLFYSVGIGQISSEVPQNLSASRPQDRQFILSSKKLLLSDSGFYLCAWSGTSGLYEQYFGPGTRLTVT.

The gene calls are TRBV27 and TRBJ2-1; possibly TRBD2 for D (5 bases). Germline V gene sequence: CDR1 MNHEY, CDR2 SMNVEV (reference sequence). This CDR3 region has 16 residues. The V end was cut by 2 bases, the J end by 4 bases, with 15 bases between. The CDR3 is CASSLRERTSYNEQFF. For the CDR3, the DNA is TGTGCCAGCAGTTTAAGGGAGAGGACGTCATACAATGAGCAGTTCTTC.

J is TRBJ2-7 and V is TRBV27; 7 bases fit TRBD1. The CDR3 contains 14 residues. J was trimmed by 7 bases and V by 4 bases; bases with no gene match: 10. Germline assignment: CDR1 MNHEY and CDR2 SMNVEV (reference sequence). For the CDR3, the DNA is TGTGCCAGCAGTTGGACAGGCTCCCAGGGAGAGCAGTACTTC. Amino acids: CASSWTGSQGEQYF.

The V and J genes are TRBV10-1 and TRBJ2-2; tentative D call: TRBD1 (6 bases). The germline V gene encodes CDR1 WNHNN and CDR2 SYGVQD (reference sequence). Trimming stripped 6 bases from V and 1 base from J, with 9 bases between. The CDR3 length is 14 residues. CDR3 DNA: TGCGCCAGCAGAAAGGGACAGAACACCGGGGAGCTGTTTTTT. Translating it yields CASRKGQNTGELFF.

This clone appeared a single time. The chain uses TRBV7-9 and TRBJ1-4; D ambiguous. The germline V gene has CDR1 SEHNR and CDR2 FQNEAQ (reference sequence). V gave up 10 bases and J gave up 1 base, with 16 bases separating them. The CDR3 runs 15 residues. The DNA of the CDR3 is TGTGCCACCCAGCTTAACACAGAAACTAATGAAAAACTGTTTTTT. Amino acid sequence: CATQLNTETNEKLFF.

DNA for the CDR3: TGTGCCAGCAGCTTAGATGGCGGGAGGGCGACGAACACCGGGGAGCTGTTTTTT. Translating gives CASSLDGGRATNTGELFF. The rearrangement uses TRBV7-2 and TRBJ2-2, with TRBD2 matching over 9 bases. CDR3 length: 18 amino acids. Trimming at V came to 1 base and at J to 0 bases, leaving 6 bases not matched to a gene. Per the germline V gene, CDR1 is SGHTA and CDR2 is FQGNSA.